This T cell receptor (beta chain) was captured by sequencing in a study of blood T cell repertoires in COVID-19. This clone was recorded a few times. Sequencing was performed with immunoSEQ multiplex PCR; in TCRdb, only in-frame clones are kept and a portion is missing. The sample has a few hundred thousand clones, 85% to 90% seen once. Trimming took off 7 bases at V and 1 base at J, with 17 bases between the two ends. The CDR3 sequence is 16 residues long. Germline CDR1 and CDR2: ENHRY and SYGVKD. This rearrangement joins TRBV10-3 to TRBJ2-1; D gene uncertain. The sequence came from a young woman who had recovered from COVID-19. Material for sequencing was PBMCs or T cells enriched from blood (not recorded which). The CDR3 DNA reads as TGTGCCATCACTGACCCCGACATGGGTTCCTACAATGAGCAGTTCTTC. Its translation is CAITDPDMGSYNEQFF.